The 32 T cell receptor beta chains reported below all come from one sample, sequenced in a study of blood T cells in healthy people across ages. The authors ran a second PCR of about 7 to 11 cycles using a sample-barcoded 5' primer and a J-beta primer mix. Using its own MiXCR run on the 5' RACE reads, TCRdb lists one record per CDR3 protein. The sample holds about 770,000 distinct CDR3 sequences, roughly 44% seen once. The specimen was blood. These receptors all come from a man in his 60s in good health.

The rearrangement uses TRBV5-1 and TRBJ2-7, with a weak D call TRBD2 (6 bases). This CDR3 comprises 17 residues. Germline CDR1 reads SGHRS; CDR2 reads YFSETQ. Trimming removed 0 bases from V and 0 bases from J, with 16 bases in between. The CDR3 sequence is CASSLVSGDGSSYEQYF. The CDR3, as DNA: TGCGCCAGCAGCTTGGTTTCGGGGGACGGTAGCTCCTACGAGCAGTACTTC.

The chain recombines TRBV28 with TRBJ2-7; the D gene is possibly TRBD1 (7 bases). The V end lost 3 bases, the J end lost 4 bases, and 13 bases lay between the germline ends. Germline V gene lookup returns CDR1 MDHEN and CDR2 SYDVKM. The CDR3 length is 14 residues. CDR3 bases: TGTGCCAGCAGTTTCTCGACAGGGAGGTACGAGCAGTACTTC. Its translation is CASSFSTGRYEQYF.

On this clonotype: A much larger clone lies a single base off, so this may be a read error. V and J are TRBV4-3 and TRBJ2-7, with D perhaps matching TRBD2 (6 bases). Germline CDR1 and CDR2: LGHNA and YSLEER. Trimming left V 1 base short and J 7 bases short, with 17 bases between. This CDR3 region has 15 residues. CDR3 sequence reads: CASSQARGIGNEQYF. In DNA, the CDR3 is TGCGCCAGCAGCCAAGCCCGGGGGATAGGCAATGAGCAGTACTTC.

This clonotype occurred many times. This sequence joins TRBV5-1 and TRBJ2-5; D unclear. CDR1 and CDR2 (germline): SGHRS, YFSETQ. V lost 0 bases and J lost 0, with 9 bases in between. CDR3 length equals 15 residues. CDR3 sequence reads: CASSLELQNQETQYF. The DNA of the CDR3 is TGCGCCAGCAGCTTGGAACTACAGAACCAAGAGACCCAGTACTTC.

This clonotype was observed many times. The rearrangement joins TRBV5-1 to TRBJ2-5; 11 nucleotides align to TRBD2. With 4 bases clipped from V and 4 bases from J, the junction kept 6 bases outside the gene matches. The germline gives CDR1 SGHRS, CDR2 YFSETQ. The CDR3 consists of 15 residues. The CDR3 loop reads CASSAGLAVLETQYF. The CDR3 DNA reads as TGCGCCAGCAGCGCGGGACTAGCGGTCCTAGAGACCCAGTACTTC.

This chain uses TRBV6-5 with TRBJ2-7; 9 bases line up with TRBD1. In germline, CDR1 is MNHEY, CDR2 SVGAGI. Trimming removed 6 bases from V and 3 bases from J; junction bases left unmatched: 9. The CDR3 totals 15 residues. In nucleotides, the CDR3 is TGTGCCAGCAGATCGGGACAGGGAGTTGACTACGAGCAGTACTTC. This sequence encodes CASRSGQGVDYEQYF.

The V and J genes are TRBV24-1 and TRBJ2-7; 8 nucleotides match TRBD1. V shed 3 bases and J 5 bases; nucleotides not matched to a gene: 5. The V gene's germline CDR1 is KGHDR and CDR2 SFDVKD. The CDR3 is 14 residues long. CDR3 bases: TGTGCCACCAGTGATCCCGGACAGGGCGACGAGCAGTACTTC. It yields the protein CATSDPGQGDEQYF.

The chain carries TRBV20-1 and TRBJ1-5, with unresolved D. The CDR3 covers 14 residues. Per germline, CDR1 DFQATT and CDR2 SNEGSKA (reference sequence). V lost 6 bases and J lost 3, with 15 bases in between. In DNA, the CDR3 is TGCAGTGCGCTCTCAGGACCCCCCAATCAGCCCCAGCATTTT. Its protein product is CSALSGPPNQPQHF.

This clonotype was observed a handful of times. The gene calls are TRBV4-1 and TRBJ2-3; the D is unclear. Germline values: CDR1 MGHRA, CDR2 YSYEKL. The CDR3 covers 14 residues. V lost 0 bases and J lost 5, with 9 bases in between. CDR3 DNA: TGCGCCAGCAGCCAAGAGGAAACCGTAGATACGCAGTATTTT. Its translation is CASSQEETVDTQYF.

J is TRBJ1-4 and V is TRBV6-4; D unclear. The CDR3 loop spans 13 amino acids. V lost 7 bases, J lost 0 bases, and 6 bases lay in between. Germline values: CDR1 MRHNA, CDR2 SNTAGT. DNA for the CDR3: TGTGCCAGCAAAGACCCAACTAATGAAAAACTGTTTTTT. It yields the protein CASKDPTNEKLFF.

This chain connects TRBV29-1 to TRBJ2-3; 7 nucleotides align to TRBD2. The V gene's germline CDR1 is SQVTM and CDR2 ANQGSEA. The CDR3 has 13 amino acids. Germline trimming cut 5 bases from V and 7 bases from J; bases unmatched to any gene: 9. In DNA, the CDR3 is TGCAGCGTTCTTGGGGAGGGGTTGAATACGCAGTATTTT. The encoded protein is CSVLGEGLNTQYF.

On this clonotype itself: This may come from a read error, since a much larger clone is one base off. The chain links TRBV12-3 or TRBV12-4 to TRBJ2-1, with 8 bases fitting TRBD2. The CDR3 is made up of 13 amino acids. V trimming: 8 bases; J trimming: 7 bases; junction bases outside the gene matches: 7. Here the CDR3 reads CASAGTSVNEQFF. CDR3 nucleotides: TGTGCCAGCGCAGGGACTAGTGTTAATGAGCAGTTCTTC.

With regard to this clonotype: This sequence may be a read error, since a much larger clone differs from it by one base. The rearrangement joins TRBV10-3 to TRBJ2-4, with 11 positions matching TRBD2. With V trimmed by 4 bases and J by 15 bases, 17 bases remained unmatched. The length of the CDR3 is 16 residues. Germline values: CDR1 ENHRY, CDR2 SYGVKD. The CDR3 sequence: CAISGSGTSGSYERYF. CDR3 DNA: TGTGCCATCAGTGGATCCGGGACTAGCGGATCCTACGAGCGGTACTTC.

In this sample, this clonotype turned up once. The chain uses TRBV3-1 and TRBJ2-2, with 9 bases fitting TRBD1. Germline CDR1 is LGHDT and CDR2 is YNNKEL (reference sequence). V dropped 0 bases and J dropped 6; count of bases not matched to a gene: 14. The CDR3 is 19 amino acids. Here the CDR3 reads CASSQDLNRDRVRPGELFF. CDR3 sequence (DNA): TGTGCCAGCAGCCAAGATCTAAACAGGGACAGGGTTCGTCCCGGGGAGCTGTTTTTT.

This clonotype was observed a few times. The J gene is TRBJ2-1, the V gene TRBV5-1; 7 nucleotides agree with TRBD2. There are 14 residues in the CDR3. Trimming cost V 3 bases and J 8 bases; bases outside gene matches: 8. The germline gives CDR1 SGHRS, CDR2 YFSETQ. The CDR3 loop reads CASSSLITSDEQFF. CDR3 coding DNA: TGCGCCAGCAGCTCTCTTATCACTAGCGATGAGCAGTTCTTC.

This chain uses TRBV6-1 with TRBJ1-2, with TRBD1 matching 12 bases. J lost 4 bases, V lost 0 bases, and 12 bases had no gene match. There are 19 residues in the CDR3. CDR1 and CDR2 from the germline V gene are MNHNS and SASEGT. The CDR3: CASSEASGQGAGYGYGYTF. DNA for the CDR3: TGTGCCAGCAGTGAAGCGTCGGGACAGGGGGCTGGTTACGGCTATGGCTACACCTTC.

This rearrangement joins TRBV4-1 to TRBJ2-1; 7 bases map to TRBD1. CDR3 length: 17 residues. The J segment lost 0 bases and the V segment lost 2 bases, leaving 7 bases of the junction unmatched. CDR1 is MGHRA, CDR2 YSYEKL, per germline. The CDR3 sequence: CASSQFANRGSYNEQFF. CDR3 nucleotide sequence: TGCGCCAGCAGCCAATTCGCTAACAGGGGCTCCTACAATGAGCAGTTCTTC.

This CDR3 is CASSLVSSGGQWRSDNEQYF. CDR3 coding DNA: TGTGCCAGCAGCTTGGTATCTAGCGGGGGGCAGTGGAGGAGCGACAATGAGCAGTACTTC. The chain combines TRBV5-6 with TRBJ2-7, with TRBD2 identical over 11 bases. With V trimmed by 0 bases and J by 7 bases, 21 bases remained unmatched. There are 20 residues in the CDR3. In germline, CDR1 is SGHDT, CDR2 YYEEEE. The full variable domain, its missing parts supplied by reference TRBV5-6 and TRBJ2-7, is DAGVTQSPTHLIKTRGQQVTLRCSPKSGHDTVSWYQQALGQGPQFIFQYYEEEERQRGNFPDRFSGHQFPNYSSELNVNALLLGDSALYLCASSLVSSGGQWRSDNEQYFGPGTRLTVT.

The CDR3 sequence is CSAPPGQKNTEAFF. CDR3 nucleotide sequence: TGCAGTGCTCCTCCGGGACAGAAAAACACTGAAGCTTTCTTT. The V and J genes are TRBV20-1 and TRBJ1-1, with TRBD1 matching over 7 bases. J gave up 2 bases and V 5 bases, and 8 bases lay outside the gene matches. The germline gives CDR1 DFQATT, CDR2 SNEGSKA (reference sequence). The CDR3 has 14 amino acids.

Only a few counts were recorded for this clonotype. The chain carries TRBV7-2 and TRBJ2-7; 12 bases map to TRBD2. V shed 4 bases, J shed 4 bases, and the junction held 5 bases outside the gene matches. Per germline, CDR1 SGHTA and CDR2 FQGNSA. This CDR3 has 15 residues. CDR3 nucleotide sequence: TGTGCCAGCAGCTCGGGACTAGCGGGTTTGTACGAGCAGTACTTC. Amino acid sequence: CASSSGLAGLYEQYF.

This clonotype was picked up a small number of times. V is TRBV30 and J is TRBJ2-7, with D possibly being TRBD2 (5 bases). Germline CDR1 GTSNPN, CDR2 SVGIG (reference sequence). This CDR3 has 12 residues. Trimming removed 0 bases at V and 5 bases at J, with 8 bases between. CDR3 protein: CAWSVRGNEQYF. The CDR3 region has the DNA TGTGCCTGGAGTGTACGGGGTAACGAGCAGTACTTC.

This clonotype was recorded many times. The chain couples TRBV29-1 to TRBJ1-2; weak D call: TRBD1 (6 bases). CDR1 is SQVTM and CDR2 is ANQGSEA in the germline V gene. The CDR3 is 13 residues long. Deletions cut 6 bases from V and 8 bases from J, with 19 bases between. The DNA of the CDR3 is TGCAGCGTGGGGGACACAGGAGTTGGGGGCTACACCTTC. Its protein is CSVGDTGVGGYTF.

This rearrangement joins TRBV6-2 or TRBV6-3 to TRBJ1-5; D is perhaps TRBD1 (5 bases). Germline values: CDR1 MNHEY, CDR2 SVGEGT. V lost 6 bases, J lost 5 bases, and 14 bases lay in between. The CDR3 is 14 residues long. For the CDR3, the DNA is TGTGCCAGCAGGCGACAGAATCCTGATCAGCCCCAGCATTTT. This translates into CASRRQNPDQPQHF.

This sequence joins TRBV7-8 and TRBJ1-1; 7 bases map to TRBD1. J lost 7 bases, V lost 1 base, and 3 bases had no gene match. Germline V CDR1 and CDR2: SGHVS, FQNEAQ. This CDR3 has 13 residues. This chain's CDR3 is CASSLDRGGEAFF. The CDR3 DNA follows: TGTGCCAGCAGCTTAGACAGGGGAGGTGAAGCTTTCTTT.

V is TRBV7-8 and J is TRBJ2-3, with D hard to call. Between the trimmed V and J ends, which lost 6 bases and 2 bases, there was a span of 15 bases. This CDR3 spans 15 amino acids. In germline, CDR1 is SGHVS, CDR2 FQNEAQ. The CDR3 sequence is CASRGTLINTDTQYF. DNA of the CDR3: TGTGCCAGCAGGGGAACTTTGATTAACACAGATACGCAGTATTTT.

The chain links TRBV7-9 to TRBJ1-2; unclear D gene. Trimming cost V 1 base and J 8 bases, with 8 bases left between them. The CDR3 contains 12 residues. Germline values: CDR1 SEHNR, CDR2 FQNEAQ (reference sequence). The chain's CDR3 is CASSLGKGGYTF. The CDR3 DNA follows: TGTGCCAGCAGCTTAGGGAAGGGAGGCTACACCTTC.

The rearrangement uses TRBV20-1 and TRBJ1-1, with no clear D. The CDR3 has 15 residues. Trimming stripped 3 bases from V and 4 bases from J, with 18 bases between. Germline CDR1 reads DFQATT; CDR2 reads SNEGSKA (reference sequence). The CDR3 DNA reads as TGCAGTGCTAGCTTAATCGGGGATCAGGCCACTGAAGCTTTCTTT. Its translation: CSASLIGDQATEAFF.

This clonotype was counted many times. V and J are TRBV14 and TRBJ2-5, with TRBD1 matching 8 bases. The CDR3 has 15 residues. The trim removed 2 bases at V and 3 bases at J, leaving 5 bases unmatched. Germline V CDR1 and CDR2: SGHDN, FVKESK. CDR3 loop: CASSQTGTGEETQYF. The CDR3 DNA sequence: TGTGCCAGCAGCCAAACCGGGACAGGAGAAGAGACCCAGTACTTC.

Regarding this clonotype: The germline gene is not matched at one end of the junction; a read error may be the cause. V gene TRBV6-2 or TRBV6-3 combines with J gene TRBJ2-7; 12 bases line up with TRBD1. CDR3 length: 21 residues. From germline, CDR1 is MNHEY and CDR2 SVGEGT. CDR3 protein: CASRYRPSWSGQGAKAYEQYF. DNA of the CDR3: TGTGCCAGCCGTTACCGGCCCTCCTGGTCGGGACAGGGGGCCAAAGCCTACGAGCAGTACTTC.

The chain combines TRBV24-1 with TRBJ2-3; TRBD1 is a possible D gene (6 bases). The CDR3 loop spans 14 amino acids. Looked up from germline, CDR1 is KGHDR and CDR2 is SFDVKD. Trimming pared 6 bases from V and 4 bases from J, leaving 13 bases between. The DNA of the CDR3 is TGTGCCACCAGTAAGACAGGCACGGCAGATACGCAGTATTTT. It yields the protein CATSKTGTADTQYF.

The chain joins TRBV29-1 to TRBJ1-4, with D maybe TRBD1 (6 bases). Germline V gene sequence: CDR1 SQVTM, CDR2 ANQGSEA. The length of the CDR3 is 14 residues. V lost 6 bases, J lost 7 bases, and 18 bases lay in between. The CDR3 sequence: CSVDETGIGEKLFF. The CDR3 DNA is TGCAGCGTCGACGAAACAGGGATCGGTGAAAAACTGTTTTTT.

This clonotype was detected once. The chain couples TRBV27 to TRBJ2-5; D possibly uses TRBD1 or TRBD2 (5 bases each). The CDR3 runs 14 residues. The V and J ends lost 6 bases and 7 bases respectively, with 18 bases between them. The germline gives CDR1 MNHEY, CDR2 SMNVEV (reference sequence). CDR3 sequence (DNA): TGTGCCAGCAGACCTACCGGGACCGCGGGGACCCAGTACTTC. Amino acids: CASRPTGTAGTQYF.